A selection of T cell receptor beta chains follows, all from one sample in a study of T-cell memory formation after mild COVID-19. TCRdb called the 5' RACE reads again in MiXCR, with one record for every CDR3 protein. This table holds approximately 300,000 distinct CDR3 sequences, over 7% found once. Sequenced input: PBMCs or a T cell subset sorted from them (not recorded which). The receptors were sampled from a man aged 18-30 years who had mild COVID-19 (a few samples of this study predate the infection). Cell type and time point are not known. CDR3s include the opening cysteine and the closing phenylalanine or tryptophan. D genes are given only for firm matches. Rows give clone size only sometimes, using once, few, many, or a class for an expanded clone.

j_call d_call clone_size cdr3_length v_call cdr3_aa cdr3_nt
TRBJ1-6 . many 14 TRBV4-3 CASSQEIRNSPLHF TGCGCCAGCAGCCAAGAAATCCGTAATTCACCCCTCCACTTT
TRBJ2-1 TRBD2 few 15 TRBV20-1 CSASAGLAGYNEQFF TGCAGTGCTAGCGCGGGACTAGCGGGGTACAATGAGCAGTTCTTC
TRBJ2-2 . few 19 TRBV7-2 CASSLWRAGQTIVTGELFF TGTGCCAGCAGCTTATGGAGGGCCGGACAGACGATTGTCACCGGGGAGCTGTTTTTT
TRBJ1-2 . many 17 TRBV7-2 CASSPRGPSDTLYGYTF TGTGCCAGCAGCCCCAGGGGCCCCAGCGACACCCTCTATGGCTACACCTTC
TRBJ2-3 . many 15 TRBV4-1 CASSQESSGPDTQYF TGCGCCAGCAGCCAAGAATCCTCGGGACCAGATACGCAGTATTTT
TRBJ2-3 . . 15 TRBV5-6 CASSPQGLRGDTQYF TGTGCCAGCAGCCCCCAGGGACTGAGAGGAGATACGCAGTATTTT
TRBJ1-1 . few 12 TRBV12-3/TRBV12-4 CASSSRQPQAFF TGTGCCAGCAGTTCCCGTCAGCCCCAAGCTTTCTTT
TRBJ1-1 . . 14 TRBV12-3/TRBV12-4 CASSLVGQKTEAFF TGTGCCAGCAGTTTAGTCGGGCAGAAGACTGAAGCTTTCTTT
TRBJ1-2 TRBD1 few 14 TRBV7-2 CASSFTGTGLDYTF TGTGCCAGCAGCTTCACCGGGACAGGGTTGGACTACACCTTC
TRBJ2-5 TRBD1 few 14 TRBV20-1 CSANFNRGKKTQYF TGCAGTGCTAACTTTAACAGGGGGAAGAAGACCCAGTACTTC
TRBJ1-4 TRBD1 . 17 TRBV4-3 CASSQDRRQGGIEKLFF TGCGCCAGCAGCCAAGATCGGAGACAGGGCGGGATTGAAAAACTGTTTTTT
TRBJ1-4 . few 14 TRBV12-3/TRBV12-4 CASSWGAVNEKLFF TGTGCCAGCAGTTGGGGGGCAGTCAATGAAAAACTGTTTTTT